This T cell receptor beta chain was profiled in a study of cytomegalovirus exposure and HLA in healthy donors. Study-level results: A later analysis linked more than 15,000 TCR beta sequences to HLA alleles at 0.05 false discovery rate. Relative to the approximately 700-donor mean, N-insertions were reportedly fewer in an Asian-associated ancestry cluster in a later analysis.

The study sampled nominally healthy donors, though unrecorded immune exposures were likely. On this clone itself: Its target is not known.

Primers for the PCR totalled 60 Vbeta and 13 Jbeta. Clones were sequenced by immunoSEQ multiplex PCR, and TCRdb holds only the in-frame ones, with some missing. The top ten hold less than 1.5% of the sample, which has some 190,000 clones, 70% to 85% seen once. CDR3 length: 15 residues. Germline V gene lookup returns CDR1 SGHTA and CDR2 FQGNSA. The ends lost 6 bases at V and 0 bases at J; junction bases unmatched: 5. The sequence was obtained from a man aged 18 to 30 in good health and CMV-seronegative. Sequenced material: PBMCs. V usage is TRBV7-2 and J usage is TRBJ2-1; the match to TRBD2 covers 7 bases. CDR3 amino acids: CASRLTSLSYNEQFF. As DNA, the CDR3 is TGTGCCAGCAGATTGACTAGCCTCTCCTACAATGAGCAGTTCTTC.